The source of this T cell receptor (beta chain) is a study of blood T cells in healthy people across ages. General study results and limits: The unknown donor CMV status may have confounded expanded clonotype changes.

The V gene's germline CDR1 is MNHEY and CDR2 SMNVEV (reference sequence). V lost 8 bases, J lost 1 base, and 11 bases lay in between. The CDR3 is made up of 13 amino acids. Then a second PCR, running roughly 7 to 11 cycles, was carried out with a sample-barcoded 5' primer and a J-beta primer mix. MiXCR was run by TCRdb on the 5' RACE reads, yielding one entry per CDR3 protein. Of more than 900,000 distinct CDR3 sequences listed, 25% are singletons. This clonotype was detected only a few times. Its matching antigen is unknown. These records were also assigned to another study, of T cells of mothers and their children.

The receptor comes from a girl under 10 years old in good health. V is TRBV27 and J is TRBJ2-5; possible D gene TRBD1, 5 bases. Sequencing input: blood. Here the CDR3 reads CASGAGSQETQYF. The CDR3 DNA sequence: TGTGCCAGCGGGGCCGGGTCCCAAGAGACCCAGTACTTC.